Listed below are T cell receptor beta chains from one sample, sequenced in a study. MiXCR was run by TCRdb on the RT-PCR reads, yielding one entry per CDR3 protein. The sample lists approximately 720,000 distinct CDR3 sequences; around 14% were seen once. The material sequenced was memory CD4+ T cells from blood. Every receptor here comes from a female donor in good health, serving as a healthy control. Each CDR3 is given with its conserved first and last residue. Each record gives: CDR3 protein, CDR3 DNA, J gene, clone size, D gene, V gene. D genes are given only for firm matches. Clone size appears in some rows only: once, few, many, or a class for an expanded clone.

CDR3: CASSIRPTTDTQYF
DNA: TGTGCCAGCAGCATACGCCCAACCACAGATACGCAGTATTTT
J: TRBJ2-3
size: -
D: -
V: TRBV7-2

CDR3: CASSVSLGTRGITGELFF
DNA: TGTGCCAGCAGCGTATCCCTGGGGACCCGAGGGATCACCGGGGAGCTGTTTTTT
J: TRBJ2-2
size: -
D: -
V: TRBV9

CDR3: CSARPGWGGYTF
DNA: TGCAGTGCTAGACCCGGTTGGGGTGGCTACACCTTC
J: TRBJ1-2
size: -
D: -
V: TRBV20-1

CDR3: CASSQDNPLSLAYEQYF
DNA: TGTGCCAGCAGCCAAGATAATCCCCTCAGCCTTGCCTACGAGCAGTACTTC
J: TRBJ2-7
size: many
D: -
V: TRBV4-2

CDR3: CASSFGEGREQYF
DNA: TGTGCCAGCAGTTTTGGGGAGGGGCGCGAGCAGTACTTC
J: TRBJ2-7
size: -
D: TRBD2
V: TRBV6-6

CDR3: CASSSVRGSGYTF
DNA: TGTGCCAGCAGTTCGGTCCGTGGGAGTGGCTACACCTTC
J: TRBJ1-2
size: -
D: -
V: TRBV12-3/TRBV12-4

CDR3: CASSTAGGADYGYTF
DNA: TGTGCCAGCAGCACGGCTGGGGGTGCTGACTATGGCTACACCTTC
J: TRBJ1-2
size: few
D: -
V: TRBV7-2

CDR3: CASSSRVTNTGELFF
DNA: TGTGCCAGCAGTTCCCGGGTAACCAACACCGGGGAGCTGTTTTTT
J: TRBJ2-2
size: -
D: -
V: TRBV6-5

CDR3: CAWSLTSGLGETQYF
DNA: TGTGCCTGGAGTCTGACTAGCGGGTTGGGTGAGACCCAGTACTTC
J: TRBJ2-5
size: few
D: TRBD2
V: TRBV30

CDR3: CASSDRPDTQYF
DNA: TGTGCCAGCAGTGATCGTCCCGATACGCAGTATTTT
J: TRBJ2-3
size: few
D: -
V: TRBV6-1

CDR3: CSVDKGGNYGYTF
DNA: TGCAGCGTTGATAAAGGGGGCAACTATGGCTACACCTTC
J: TRBJ1-2
size: many
D: TRBD1
V: TRBV29-1

CDR3: CASRTGVSEGNDQFF
DNA: TGTGCCAGCAGGACGGGGGTGTCGGAAGGCAATGATCAGTTCTTC
J: TRBJ2-1
size: -
D: -
V: TRBV28

CDR3: CASSLIGAIGETQYF
DNA: TGCGCCAGCAGCTTGATAGGGGCGATCGGTGAGACCCAGTACTTC
J: TRBJ2-5
size: many
D: -
V: TRBV5-1

CDR3: CSAREAGRSYNEQFF
DNA: TGCAGTGCTAGAGAAGCAGGGCGATCCTACAATGAGCAGTTCTTC
J: TRBJ2-1
size: -
D: -
V: TRBV20-1

CDR3: CASSPEQAGAYEQYF
DNA: TGCGCCAGCAGCCCTGAACAGGCCGGGGCCTACGAGCAGTACTTC
J: TRBJ2-7
size: few
D: -
V: TRBV4-3

CDR3: CASSRRTGGQTTDSGANVLTF
DNA: TGTGCCAGCAGCCGTCGGACGGGGGGACAGACGACAGACTCTGGGGCCAACGTCCTGACTTTC
J: TRBJ2-6
size: many
D: -
V: TRBV7-8

CDR3: CSATLGGLNYGYTF
DNA: TGCAGTGCTACCCTGGGAGGTCTTAACTATGGCTACACCTTC
J: TRBJ1-2
size: many
D: -
V: TRBV20-1